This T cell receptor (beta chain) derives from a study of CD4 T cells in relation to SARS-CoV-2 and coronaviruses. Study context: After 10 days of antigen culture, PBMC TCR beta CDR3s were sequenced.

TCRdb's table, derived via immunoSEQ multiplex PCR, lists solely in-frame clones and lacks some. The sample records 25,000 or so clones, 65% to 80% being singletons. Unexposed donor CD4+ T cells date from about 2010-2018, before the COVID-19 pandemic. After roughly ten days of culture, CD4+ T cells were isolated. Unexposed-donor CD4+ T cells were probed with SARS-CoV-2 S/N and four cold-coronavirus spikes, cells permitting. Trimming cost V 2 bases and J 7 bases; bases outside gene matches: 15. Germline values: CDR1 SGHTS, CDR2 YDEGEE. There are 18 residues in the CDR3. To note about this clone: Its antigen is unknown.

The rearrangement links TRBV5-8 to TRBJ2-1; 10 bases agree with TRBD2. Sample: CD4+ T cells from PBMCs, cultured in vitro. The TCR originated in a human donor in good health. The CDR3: CASSFQGASGSVGNEQFF. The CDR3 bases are TGTGCCAGCAGCTTCCAAGGGGCTAGCGGGAGCGTAGGAAATGAGCAGTTCTTC.